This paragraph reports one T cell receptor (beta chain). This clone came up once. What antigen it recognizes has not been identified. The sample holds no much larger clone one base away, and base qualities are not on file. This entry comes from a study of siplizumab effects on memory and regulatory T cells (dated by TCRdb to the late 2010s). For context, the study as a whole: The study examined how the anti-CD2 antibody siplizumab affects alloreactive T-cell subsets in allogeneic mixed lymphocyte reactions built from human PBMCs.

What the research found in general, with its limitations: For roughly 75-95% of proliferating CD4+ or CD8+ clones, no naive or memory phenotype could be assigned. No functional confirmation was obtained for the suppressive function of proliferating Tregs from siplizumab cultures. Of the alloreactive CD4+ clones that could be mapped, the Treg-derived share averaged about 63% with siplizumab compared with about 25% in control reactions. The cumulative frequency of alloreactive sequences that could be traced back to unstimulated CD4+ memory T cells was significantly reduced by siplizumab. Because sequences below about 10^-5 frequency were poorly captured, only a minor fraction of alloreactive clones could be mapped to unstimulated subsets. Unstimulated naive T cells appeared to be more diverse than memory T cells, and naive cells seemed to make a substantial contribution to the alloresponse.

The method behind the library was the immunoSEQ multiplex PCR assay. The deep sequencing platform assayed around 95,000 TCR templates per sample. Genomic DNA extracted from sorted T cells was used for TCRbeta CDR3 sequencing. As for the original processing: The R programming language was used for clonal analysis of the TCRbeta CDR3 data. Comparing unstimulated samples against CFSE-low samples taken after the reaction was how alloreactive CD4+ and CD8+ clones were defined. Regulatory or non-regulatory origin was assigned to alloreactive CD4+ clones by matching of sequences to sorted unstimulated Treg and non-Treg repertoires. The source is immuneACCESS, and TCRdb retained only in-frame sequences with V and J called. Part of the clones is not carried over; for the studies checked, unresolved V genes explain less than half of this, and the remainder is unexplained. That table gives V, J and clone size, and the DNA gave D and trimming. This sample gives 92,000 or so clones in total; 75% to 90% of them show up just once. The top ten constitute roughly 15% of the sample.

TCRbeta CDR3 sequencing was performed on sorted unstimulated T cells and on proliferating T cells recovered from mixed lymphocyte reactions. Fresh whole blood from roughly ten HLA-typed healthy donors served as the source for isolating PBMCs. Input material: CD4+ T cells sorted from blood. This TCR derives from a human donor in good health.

The nucleotides read TGTGCCAGCAGCCAAAACAGGGGACCCGGGGAGCTGTTTTTT. Translated, this gives CASSQNRGPGELFF. The sequence links TRBV11-2 to TRBJ2-2, and TRBD1 aligns with 7 junction nucleotides. The CDR3 sequence holds 14 residues, the cysteine and phenylalanine included. Kept here is only the CDR3 DNA, which spans 42 bases and is read in frame from base 1. Reading the germline V gene gives CDR1 SGHAT and CDR2 FQNNGV. From V the trimming removes 5 bases and from J it removes 6 bases, while the gene matches leave 6 bases of the junction unaccounted for. Extended through the reference TRBV11-2 and TRBJ2-2 proteins, this CDR3 yields the full variable domain: EAGVAQSPRYKIIEKRQSVAFWCNPISGHATLYWYQQILGQGPKLLIQFQNNGVVDDSQLPKDRFSAERLKGVDSTLKIQPAKLEDSAVYLCASSQNRGPGELFFGEGSRLTVL.